Below, 27 T cell receptor beta chains from the same sample are listed, as sequenced in a study of blood T cell repertoires in COVID-19. Repertoires were generated with immunoSEQ multiplex PCR, while TCRdb's copy carries only in-frame clones and drops some. Among 280,000 or so clones listed, less than 90% were seen once. The sample taken for sequencing was peripheral blood. Receptors were obtained from a human donor in a cohort sampled during active COVID-19.

In its sample, this clone was seen a few times. V is TRBV5-1 and J is TRBJ1-1, with 10 bases lining up with TRBD1. CDR1 and CDR2 from the germline V gene are SGHRS and YFSETQ. Germline trimming cut 4 bases from V and 4 bases from J; bases unmatched to any gene: 10. The CDR3 runs 16 residues. This CDR3 is CASSQHLDRGLTEAFF. The CDR3 nucleotides are TGCGCCAGCAGCCAACACCTCGACAGGGGGCTCACTGAAGCTTTCTTT.

This clone was observed a few times. V and J are TRBV11-3 and TRBJ1-1, with unresolved D. CDR3 length: 13 amino acids. Trimming cost V 0 bases and J 7 bases, with 9 bases left between them. Germline V CDR1 and CDR2: SGHNT, YENEEA. CDR3: CASSLDTGDEAFF. The CDR3 region has the DNA TGTGCCAGCAGCTTAGACACCGGGGATGAAGCTTTCTTT.

CDR3 coding DNA: TGTGCCAGCTCCACGGGGGTAACGTCTAGCACAGATACGCAGTATTTT. As protein: CASSTGVTSSTDTQYF. The chain joins TRBV2 to TRBJ2-3; possible D gene TRBD2, 6 bases. V was shortened by 8 bases and J by 0 bases, with 18 bases between the two germline ends. Germline lookup yields CDR1 SNHLY and CDR2 FYNNEI. CDR3 size: 16 residues.

The V gene is TRBV7-2, the J gene TRBJ2-4; D perhaps matches TRBD1 (6 bases). V dropped 4 bases and J dropped 1 base, with 11 bases sitting between them. This CDR3 spans 15 amino acids. Per germline, CDR1 SGHTA and CDR2 FQGNSA. The CDR3 bases are TGTGCCAGCAGCTCGGAAAGGGGGGCCAAAAACATTCAGTACTTC. The encoded protein is CASSSERGAKNIQYF.

This rearrangement joins TRBV28 to TRBJ2-1; 7 bases are a match to TRBD1. V shed 1 base and J 15 bases; nucleotides not matched to a gene: 6. Germline lookup yields CDR1 MDHEN and CDR2 SYDVKM. The CDR3 loop spans 12 amino acids. CDR3 loop: CASSLSTGSLFF. DNA of the CDR3: TGTGCCAGCAGTTTATCGACAGGGAGTCTGTTCTTC.

The chain couples TRBV5-1 to TRBJ1-2; D remains ambiguous. This CDR3 region has 14 residues. Germline lookup yields CDR1 SGHRS and CDR2 YFSETQ. The germline V and J ends were trimmed by 0 bases and 4 bases, with 10 bases remaining between them. The CDR3 DNA is TGCGCCAGCAGCTTGGGGCCGGCGGCCTATGGCTACACCTTC. It is translated as CASSLGPAAYGYTF.

The chain employs TRBV5-4 and TRBJ2-3, with D tentatively TRBD1 (6 bases). Per germline, CDR1 SGHNT and CDR2 YYREEE (reference sequence). The CDR3 loop spans 16 amino acids. The V gene lost 4 bases and the J gene lost 2 bases, with 17 bases spanning the gap. The CDR3 DNA is TGTGCCAGCAGCCCCGATCCGGGACAACCCACAGATACGCAGTATTTT. Translation gives CASSPDPGQPTDTQYF.

The chain uses TRBV24-1 and TRBJ2-7; D is perhaps TRBD2 (7 bases). V gave up 9 bases and J gave up 4 bases, with 18 bases separating them. The CDR3 sequence is 14 residues long. CDR1 and CDR2 (germline): KGHDR, SFDVKD. CDR3 in amino acids: CATPRGGRGYEQYF. In DNA form, the CDR3 reads TGTGCCACCCCTAGGGGGGGGAGGGGATACGAGCAGTACTTC.

In its sample, this clone was seen a few times. This chain joins TRBV3-1 (or the pseudogene TRBV3-2) and TRBJ2-1; 7 positions match TRBD2. Germline V gene sequence: CDR1 LGHDT, CDR2 YNNKEL (reference sequence). J was trimmed by 2 bases and V by 2 bases; bases with no gene match: 6. This CDR3 region has 16 residues. The CDR3 nucleotides read TGTGCCAGCAGCCAACGAAAGCTAGCGGCCTACAATGAGCAGTTCTTC. Its protein product is CASSQRKLAAYNEQFF.

V usage is TRBV7-5 and J usage is TRBJ2-5; TRBD2 is taken as the D call from the table, unchecked against the DNA. TRBV7-5 has pseudogene status. CDR3 size: 18 residues. The CDR3 region has the DNA TGTGCCAGAAGCTTCCTTTTTAGGGGAGGGCCCAGGCGGGAGACCCAGTACTTC. As protein: CARSFLFRGGPRRETQYF.

The chain has TRBV3-1 (or the pseudogene TRBV3-2) and TRBJ1-2; D call uncertain. With 6 bases removed from V and 3 bases from J, the gap between germline ends came to 17 bases. Per germline, CDR1 LGHDT and CDR2 YNNKEL (reference sequence). The CDR3 has 15 residues. CDR3 in amino acids: CASSSWVPRDYGYTF. CDR3 sequence (DNA): TGTGCCAGCAGTAGCTGGGTCCCGAGGGACTATGGCTACACCTTC.

The rearrangement uses TRBV7-2 and TRBJ2-5, with D possibly matching TRBD1 (6 bases). The CDR3 is 14 amino acids. Germline-derived CDR1 and CDR2 are SGHTA and FQGNSA. V was shortened by 3 bases and J by 4 bases, with 12 bases between the two germline ends. For the CDR3, the DNA is TGTGCCAGCAGCTTTGGGGGCCAGGGAGAGACCCAGTACTTC. This gives the protein CASSFGGQGETQYF.

This chain connects TRBV7-2 to TRBJ2-1; 8 bases map to TRBD1. The CDR3 spans 13 residues. The germline V gene encodes CDR1 SGHTA and CDR2 FQGNSA. Trimming at V came to 8 bases and at J to 8 bases, leaving 8 bases not matched to a gene. In nucleotides, the CDR3 is TGTGCCAGCGAGATCAGGGGGCGTGATGAGCAGTTCTTC. Its protein is CASEIRGRDEQFF. Full variable domain (rest looked up from reference TRBV7-2 and TRBJ2-1): GAGVSQSPSNKVTEKGKDVELRCDPISGHTALYWYRQSLGQGLEFLIYFQGNSAPDKSGLPSDRFSAERTGGSVSTLTIQRTQQEDSAVYLCASEIRGRDEQFFGPGTRLTVL.

The rearrangement joins TRBV7-3 to TRBJ1-4, with D possibly being TRBD1 (6 bases). The germline V gene encodes CDR1 SGHTA and CDR2 FQGTGA. This CDR3 spans 17 amino acids. V dropped 6 bases and J dropped 4 bases, with 21 bases sitting between them. In DNA form, the CDR3 reads TGTGCCAGCAGGCCAAATGCCGCAGGGGCCGTTAATGAAAAACTGTTTTTT. Translating it yields CASRPNAAGAVNEKLFF.

The chain has TRBV11-2 and TRBJ2-1; 8 positions agree with TRBD1. CDR3 length equals 16 residues. Trimming removed 5 bases from V and 12 bases from J; junction bases left unmatched: 18. The germline V gene encodes CDR1 SGHAT and CDR2 FQNNGV. CDR3 protein: CASSRSGGATPPLQFF. The CDR3 nucleotides are TGTGCCAGCAGCAGATCAGGGGGCGCCACCCCACCTTTGCAGTTCTTC.

The chain employs TRBV29-1 and TRBJ2-5; 9 bases align to TRBD1. V was pared by 7 bases and J by 2 bases, with 8 bases of the junction left unmatched. CDR3 length: 14 amino acids. Per germline, CDR1 SQVTM and CDR2 ANQGSEA. CDR3 nucleotides: TGCAGCGACCGAGGGACAGGGATACAAGAGACCCAGTACTTC. Translation gives CSDRGTGIQETQYF.

This chain connects TRBV9 to TRBJ1-2; the D gene is possibly TRBD1 (5 bases). The CDR3 loop spans 14 amino acids. Germline CDR1 SGDLS, CDR2 YYNGEE. With 0 bases removed from V and 7 bases from J, the gap between germline ends came to 13 bases. The CDR3 DNA reads TGTGCCAGCAGCGTAGGCGGGGACCTCCCTGGCTACACCTTC. Translation gives CASSVGGDLPGYTF.

The J gene is TRBJ2-3, the V gene TRBV6-1; 9 positions match TRBD1. V lost 3 bases, J lost 3 bases, and 4 bases stayed unmatched. Germline lookup yields CDR1 MNHNS and CDR2 SASEGT. CDR3 length equals 15 residues. CDR3 amino acids: CASSDGTGRTDTQYF. Here the CDR3 DNA reads TGTGCCAGCAGTGACGGGACAGGGCGGACAGATACGCAGTATTTT.

The chain is built from TRBV7-2 and TRBJ2-3; D call uncertain. The CDR3 contains 13 residues. V lost 6 bases, J lost 4 bases, and 11 bases lay in between. CDR1 and CDR2 (germline): SGHTA, FQGNSA. CDR3 sequence reads: CASSRFSADTQYF. Here the CDR3 DNA reads TGTGCCAGCAGTCGGTTCAGCGCAGATACGCAGTATTTT.

V is TRBV4-3 and J is TRBJ2-2; 7 bases are a match to TRBD2. Germline values: CDR1 LGHNA, CDR2 YSLEER. J was trimmed by 3 bases and V by 4 bases; bases with no gene match: 11. The CDR3 length is 17 residues. The DNA of the CDR3 is TGCGCCAGCAGCCGATCCCCGGGGGGTCAAGACACCGGGGAGCTGTTTTTT. Amino acid sequence: CASSRSPGGQDTGELFF.

This clone came up once. The chain carries TRBV15 and TRBJ2-3; D might be TRBD2 (6 bases). The ends were cut back, 0 bases at V and 0 bases at J, with 13 bases in the middle. CDR1 is LNHNV, CDR2 YYDKDF, per germline (reference sequence). There are 17 residues in the CDR3. CDR3 coding DNA: TGTGCCACCAGCAGAGATGTGCGGGACGCTAGCACAGATACGCAGTATTTT. It yields the protein CATSRDVRDASTDTQYF.

Here the CDR3 reads CASSIWAATSYGYTF. CDR3 DNA sequence: TGTGCCAGTAGTATATGGGCAGCGACTAGCTATGGCTACACCTTC. The gene calls are TRBV19 and TRBJ1-2; D uncertain. V was shortened by 2 bases and J by 4 bases, with 14 bases between the two germline ends. This CDR3 contains 15 residues. Germline lookup yields CDR1 LNHDA and CDR2 SQIVND (reference sequence).

This chain links TRBV28 with TRBJ1-2, with a tentative D call TRBD1 (5 bases). The germline gives CDR1 MDHEN, CDR2 SYDVKM. This CDR3 spans 15 amino acids. Trimming took off 3 bases at V and 4 bases at J, with 15 bases between the two ends. CDR3 residues: CASSLGGARSYGYTF. The CDR3 DNA sequence: TGTGCCAGCAGTTTGGGAGGGGCGCGGAGCTATGGCTACACCTTC.

The chain carries TRBV9 and TRBJ2-3, with 12 bases that match TRBD2. The junction had 9 bases not matched to a gene; V was cut back by 4 bases and J by 6 bases. Germline CDR1 reads SGDLS; CDR2 reads YYNGEE. This CDR3 comprises 16 residues. In nucleotides, the CDR3 is TGTGCCAGCAGCAATCCTCTAGCGGGAGGGCCGGATACGCAGTATTTT. Its protein is CASSNPLAGGPDTQYF.

V and J are TRBV20-1 and TRBJ2-7; D remains unclear. CDR3 length: 12 residues. V was pared by 3 bases and J by 3 bases, with 9 bases between. Germline CDR1 is DFQATT and CDR2 is SNEGSKA (reference sequence). The CDR3, as DNA: TGCAGTGCTAGTAGGAGTCGCTACGAGCAGTACTTC. Amino acid sequence: CSASRSRYEQYF.

CDR3: CASSPRSGAYEQYF. DNA of the CDR3: TGTGCCAGCAGCCCCCGTAGCGGGGCCTACGAGCAGTACTTC. This chain uses TRBV9 with TRBJ2-7, with TRBD2 matching 8 bases. CDR1 is SGDLS and CDR2 is YYNGEE in the germline V gene. The ends lost 4 bases at V and 2 bases at J; junction bases unmatched: 5. CDR3 size: 14 residues.

This clone was picked up one time. This rearrangement joins TRBV3-1 (or the pseudogene TRBV3-2) to TRBJ1-1, with 7 nucleotides matching TRBD1. Germline V gene data show CDR1 as LGHDT and CDR2 as YNNKEL (reference sequence). The CDR3 has 14 residues. The junction had 3 bases not matched to a gene; V was cut back by 0 bases and J by 5 bases. CDR3 region: CASSQDQGDTEAFF. CDR3 in DNA: TGTGCCAGCAGCCAAGACCAGGGGGATACTGAAGCTTTCTTT.